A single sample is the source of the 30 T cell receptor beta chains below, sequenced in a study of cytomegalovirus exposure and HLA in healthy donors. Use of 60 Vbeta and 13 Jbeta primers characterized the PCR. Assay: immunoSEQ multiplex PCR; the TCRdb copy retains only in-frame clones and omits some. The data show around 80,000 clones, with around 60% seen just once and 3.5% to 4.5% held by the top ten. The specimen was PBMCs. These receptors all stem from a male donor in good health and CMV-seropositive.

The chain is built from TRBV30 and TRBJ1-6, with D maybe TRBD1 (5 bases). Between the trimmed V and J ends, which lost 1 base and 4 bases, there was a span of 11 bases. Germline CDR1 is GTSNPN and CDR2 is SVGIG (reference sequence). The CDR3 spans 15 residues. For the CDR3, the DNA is TGTGCCTGGAGTGCCCCAGGGTCGTATAATTCACCCCTCCACTTT. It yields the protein CAWSAPGSYNSPLHF.

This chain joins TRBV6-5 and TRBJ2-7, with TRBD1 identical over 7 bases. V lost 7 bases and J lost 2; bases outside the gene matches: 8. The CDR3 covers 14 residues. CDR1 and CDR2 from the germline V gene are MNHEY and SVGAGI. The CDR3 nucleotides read TGTGCCAGCACCCGGGCGGACAGGACCTACGAGCAGTACTTC. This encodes CASTRADRTYEQYF.

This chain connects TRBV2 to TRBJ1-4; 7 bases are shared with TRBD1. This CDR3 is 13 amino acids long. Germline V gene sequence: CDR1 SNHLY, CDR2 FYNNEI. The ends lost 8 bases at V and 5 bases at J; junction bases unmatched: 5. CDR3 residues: CASFGRGNEKLFF. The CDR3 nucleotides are TGTGCCAGCTTCGGCAGGGGGAATGAAAAACTGTTTTTT.

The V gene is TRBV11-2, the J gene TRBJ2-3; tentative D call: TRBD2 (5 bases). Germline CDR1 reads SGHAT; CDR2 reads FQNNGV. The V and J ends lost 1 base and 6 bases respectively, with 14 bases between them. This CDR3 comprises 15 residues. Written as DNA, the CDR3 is TGTGCCAGCAGCTTAGTGGGTGGGAGACTCGATACGCAGTATTTT. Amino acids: CASSLVGGRLDTQYF.

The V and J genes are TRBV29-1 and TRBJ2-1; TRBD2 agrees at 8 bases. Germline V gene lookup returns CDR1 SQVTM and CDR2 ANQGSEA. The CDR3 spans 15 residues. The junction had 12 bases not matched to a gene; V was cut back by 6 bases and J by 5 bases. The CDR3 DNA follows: TGCAGCGTAGCTCTCGGCGGGGGGAACAACAATGAGCAGTTCTTC. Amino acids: CSVALGGGNNNEQFF.

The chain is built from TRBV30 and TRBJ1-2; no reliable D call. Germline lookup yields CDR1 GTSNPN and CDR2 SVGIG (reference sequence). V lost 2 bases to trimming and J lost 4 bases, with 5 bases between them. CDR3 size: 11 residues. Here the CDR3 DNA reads TGTGCCTGGAGTACCGGCTATGGCTACACCTTC. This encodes CAWSTGYGYTF.

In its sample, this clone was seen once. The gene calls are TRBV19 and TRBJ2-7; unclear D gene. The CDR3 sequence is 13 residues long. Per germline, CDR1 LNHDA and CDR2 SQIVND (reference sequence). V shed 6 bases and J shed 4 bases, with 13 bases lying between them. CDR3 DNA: TGTGCCAGTAGCTTGGCTGGCGGTTACGAGCAGTACTTC. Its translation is CASSLAGGYEQYF. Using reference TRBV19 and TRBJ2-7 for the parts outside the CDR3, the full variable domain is DGGITQSPKYLFRKEGQNVTLSCEQNLNHDAMYWYRQDPGQGLRLIYYSQIVNDFQKGDIAEGYSVSREKKESFPLTVTSAQKNPTAFYLCASSLAGGYEQYFGPGTRLTVT.

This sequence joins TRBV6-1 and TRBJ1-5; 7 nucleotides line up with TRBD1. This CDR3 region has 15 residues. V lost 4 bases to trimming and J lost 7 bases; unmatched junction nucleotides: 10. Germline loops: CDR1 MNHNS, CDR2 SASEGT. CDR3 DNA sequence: TGTGCCAGCAGTGGGGTCCGACAGGGCTGGCAGCCCCAGCATTTT. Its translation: CASSGVRQGWQPQHF.

CDR3 sequence: CASGTGQRYEQYF. The CDR3 region has the DNA TGTGCCAGCGGAACGGGACAAAGGTACGAGCAGTACTTC. The rearrangement links TRBV14 to TRBJ2-7; the D gene is possibly TRBD1 (6 bases). Trimming stripped 8 bases from V and 4 bases from J, with 15 bases between. The CDR3 extends over 13 amino acids. The V gene's germline CDR1 is SGHDN and CDR2 FVKESK.

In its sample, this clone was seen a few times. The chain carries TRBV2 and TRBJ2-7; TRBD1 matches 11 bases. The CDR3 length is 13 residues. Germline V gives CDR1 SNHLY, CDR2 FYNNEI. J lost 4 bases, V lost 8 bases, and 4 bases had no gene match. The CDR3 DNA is TGTGCCAGCGGCGGGACAGGGGGATACGAGCAGTACTTC. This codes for CASGGTGGYEQYF.

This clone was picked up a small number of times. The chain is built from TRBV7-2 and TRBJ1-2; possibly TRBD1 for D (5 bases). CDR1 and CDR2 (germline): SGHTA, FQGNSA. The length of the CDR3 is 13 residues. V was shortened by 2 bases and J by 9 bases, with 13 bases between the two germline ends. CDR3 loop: CASSLKGERRYTF. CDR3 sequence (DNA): TGTGCCAGCAGCTTAAAAGGGGAACGCCGCTACACCTTC.

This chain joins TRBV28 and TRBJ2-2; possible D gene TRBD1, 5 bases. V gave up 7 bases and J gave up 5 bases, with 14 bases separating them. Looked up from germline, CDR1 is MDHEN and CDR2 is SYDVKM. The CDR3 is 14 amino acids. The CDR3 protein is CASISFKGTGELFF. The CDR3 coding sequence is TGTGCCAGCATCTCATTCAAGGGGACCGGGGAGCTGTTTTTT.

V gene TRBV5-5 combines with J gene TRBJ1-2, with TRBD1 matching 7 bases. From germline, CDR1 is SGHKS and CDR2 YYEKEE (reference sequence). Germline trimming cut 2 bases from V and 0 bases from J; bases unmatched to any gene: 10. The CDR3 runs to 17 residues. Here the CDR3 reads CASSLVDLGGPNYGYTF. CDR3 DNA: TGTGCCAGCAGCTTAGTTGATCTAGGGGGCCCTAACTATGGCTACACCTTC.

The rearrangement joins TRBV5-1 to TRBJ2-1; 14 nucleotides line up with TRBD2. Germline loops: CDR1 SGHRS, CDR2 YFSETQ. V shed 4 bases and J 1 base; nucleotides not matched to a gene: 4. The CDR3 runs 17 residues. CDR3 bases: TGCGCCAGCAGCCCTAGGACTAGCGGGGGGTCCTACAATGAGCAGTTCTTC. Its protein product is CASSPRTSGGSYNEQFF.

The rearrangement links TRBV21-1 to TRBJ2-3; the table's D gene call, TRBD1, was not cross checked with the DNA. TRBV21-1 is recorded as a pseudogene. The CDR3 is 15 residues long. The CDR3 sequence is CASSKDQGGTDTQYF. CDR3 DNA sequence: TGTGCCAGCAGCAAAGATCAGGGGGGCACAGATACGCAGTATTTT.

CDR3 DNA: TGTGCCAGCAGCAGAACACAGAGCAATCAGCCCCAGCATTTT. Translated, it gives CASSRTQSNQPQHF. J is TRBJ1-5 and V is TRBV6-6; D unclear. V dropped 6 bases and J dropped 1 base, with 10 bases sitting between them. There are 14 residues in the CDR3. Looked up from germline, CDR1 is MNHNY and CDR2 is SVGAGI (reference sequence).

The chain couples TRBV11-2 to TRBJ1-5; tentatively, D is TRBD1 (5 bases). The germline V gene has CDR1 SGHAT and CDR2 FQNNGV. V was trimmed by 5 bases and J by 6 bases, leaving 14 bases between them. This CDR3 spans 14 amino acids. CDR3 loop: CASSLDMYGQPQHF. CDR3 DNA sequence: TGTGCCAGCAGCCTGGACATGTATGGTCAGCCCCAGCATTTT.

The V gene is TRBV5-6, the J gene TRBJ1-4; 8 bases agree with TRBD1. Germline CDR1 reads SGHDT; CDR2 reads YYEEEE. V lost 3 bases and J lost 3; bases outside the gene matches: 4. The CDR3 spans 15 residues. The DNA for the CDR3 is TGTGCCAGCAGCTCACCCAGGGGGCCTAATGAAAAACTGTTTTTT. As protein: CASSSPRGPNEKLFF.

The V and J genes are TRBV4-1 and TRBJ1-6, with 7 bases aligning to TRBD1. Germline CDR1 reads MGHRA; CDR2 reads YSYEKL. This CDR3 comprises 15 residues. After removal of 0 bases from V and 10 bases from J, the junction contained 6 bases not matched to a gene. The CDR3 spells CASSQDDRERSPLHF. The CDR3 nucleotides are TGCGCCAGCAGCCAAGACGACAGGGAGCGATCACCCCTCCACTTT.

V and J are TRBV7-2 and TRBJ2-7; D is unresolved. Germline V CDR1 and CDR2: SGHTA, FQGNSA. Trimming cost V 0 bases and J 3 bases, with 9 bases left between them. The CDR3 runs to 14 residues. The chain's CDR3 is CASSLAPGDYEQYF. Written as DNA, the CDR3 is TGTGCCAGCAGCTTAGCCCCAGGTGACTACGAGCAGTACTTC.

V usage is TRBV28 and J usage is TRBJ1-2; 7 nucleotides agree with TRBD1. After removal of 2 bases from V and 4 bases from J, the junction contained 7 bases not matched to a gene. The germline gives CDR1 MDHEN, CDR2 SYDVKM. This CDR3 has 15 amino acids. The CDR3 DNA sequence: TGTGCCAGCAGTTTAGGGCAGGGGGGTGTCTATGGCTACACCTTC. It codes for CASSLGQGGVYGYTF.

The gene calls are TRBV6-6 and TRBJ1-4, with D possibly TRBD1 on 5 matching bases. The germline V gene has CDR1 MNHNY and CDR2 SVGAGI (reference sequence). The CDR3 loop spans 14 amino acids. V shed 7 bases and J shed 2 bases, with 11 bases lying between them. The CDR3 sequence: CASTNRLTNEKLFF. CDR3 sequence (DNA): TGTGCCAGCACTAACAGGCTGACTAATGAAAAACTGTTTTTT.

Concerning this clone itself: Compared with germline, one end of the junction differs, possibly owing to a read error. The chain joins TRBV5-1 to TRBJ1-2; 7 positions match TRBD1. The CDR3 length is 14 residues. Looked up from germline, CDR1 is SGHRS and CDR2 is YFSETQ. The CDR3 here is CASSLPTGTEGYTF. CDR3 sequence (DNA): TGTGCCAGCAGCCTTCCGACAGGGACGGAGGGCTACACCTTC.

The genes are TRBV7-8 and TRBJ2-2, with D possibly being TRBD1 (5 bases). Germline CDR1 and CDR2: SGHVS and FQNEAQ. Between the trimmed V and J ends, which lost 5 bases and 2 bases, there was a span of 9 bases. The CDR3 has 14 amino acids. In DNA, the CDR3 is TGTGCCAGCAGCCCCGACAGAAACACCGGGGAGCTGTTTTTT. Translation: CASSPDRNTGELFF.

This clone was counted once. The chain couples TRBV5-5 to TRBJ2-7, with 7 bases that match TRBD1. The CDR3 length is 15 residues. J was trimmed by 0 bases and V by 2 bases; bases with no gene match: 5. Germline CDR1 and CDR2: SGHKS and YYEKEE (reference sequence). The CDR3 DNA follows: TGTGCCAGCAGCTTAGAGGACAGGATCTCCTACGAGCAGTACTTC. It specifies CASSLEDRISYEQYF.

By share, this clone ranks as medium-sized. The CDR3 DNA sequence: TGTGCCTGGTTCCGGGACAGGGGGCGTCGAGGGGCCAACGTCCTGACTTTC. This sequence encodes CAWFRDRGRRGANVLTF. The gene calls are TRBV30 and TRBJ2-6; 12 bases line up with TRBD1. This CDR3 contains 17 residues. J was trimmed by 4 bases and V by 5 bases; bases with no gene match: 9. CDR1 is GTSNPN and CDR2 is SVGIG in the germline V gene (reference sequence). The entire variable domain, with the rest obtained from reference TRBV30 and TRBJ2-6, is as follows: SQTIHQWPATLVQPVGSPLSLECTVEGTSNPNLYWYRQAAGRGLQLLFYSVGIGQISSEVPQNLSASRPQDRQFILSSKKLLLSDSGFYLCAWFRDRGRRGANVLTFGAGSRLTVL.

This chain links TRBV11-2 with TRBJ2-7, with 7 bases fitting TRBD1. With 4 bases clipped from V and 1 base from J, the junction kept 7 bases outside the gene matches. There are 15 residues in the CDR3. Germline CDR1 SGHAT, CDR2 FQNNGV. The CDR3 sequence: CASSSLRDRSYEQYF. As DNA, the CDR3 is TGTGCCAGCAGCTCTCTCCGGGACAGATCCTACGAGCAGTACTTC.

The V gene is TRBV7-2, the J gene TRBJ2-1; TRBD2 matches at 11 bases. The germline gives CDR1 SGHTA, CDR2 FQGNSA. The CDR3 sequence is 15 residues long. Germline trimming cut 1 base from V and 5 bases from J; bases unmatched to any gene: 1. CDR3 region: CASSLVAGGHNEQFF. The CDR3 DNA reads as TGTGCCAGCAGCTTAGTAGCGGGGGGGCACAATGAGCAGTTCTTC.

The CDR3 reads CASSTGQGARGGELFF. The CDR3 DNA is TGTGCCAGTAGCACGGGACAGGGGGCGCGGGGCGGGGAGCTGTTTTTT. This chain links TRBV19 with TRBJ2-2; 12 bases match TRBD1. The CDR3 contains 16 residues. Germline assignment: CDR1 LNHDA and CDR2 SQIVND (reference sequence). The V and J ends lost 6 bases and 7 bases, in that order; junction bases with no gene match: 9.

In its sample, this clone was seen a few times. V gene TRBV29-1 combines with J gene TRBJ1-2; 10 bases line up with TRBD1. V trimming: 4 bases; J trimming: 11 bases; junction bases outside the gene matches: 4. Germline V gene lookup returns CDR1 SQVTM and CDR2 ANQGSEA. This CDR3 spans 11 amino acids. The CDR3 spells CSVGTGGRYTF. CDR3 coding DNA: TGCAGCGTTGGGACAGGGGGAAGGTACACCTTC.